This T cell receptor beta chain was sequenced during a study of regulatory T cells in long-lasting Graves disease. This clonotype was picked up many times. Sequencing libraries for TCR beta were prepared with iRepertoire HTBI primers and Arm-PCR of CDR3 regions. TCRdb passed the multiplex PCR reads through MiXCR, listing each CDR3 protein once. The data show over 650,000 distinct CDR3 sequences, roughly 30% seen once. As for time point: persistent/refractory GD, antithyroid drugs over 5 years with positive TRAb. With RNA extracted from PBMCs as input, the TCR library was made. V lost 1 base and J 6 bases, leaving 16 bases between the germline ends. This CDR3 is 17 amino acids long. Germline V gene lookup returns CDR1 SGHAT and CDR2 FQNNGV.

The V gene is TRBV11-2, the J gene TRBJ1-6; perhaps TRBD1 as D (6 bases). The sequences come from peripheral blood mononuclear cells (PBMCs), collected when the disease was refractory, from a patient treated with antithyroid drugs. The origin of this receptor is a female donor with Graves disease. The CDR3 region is CASSLVSWTVANSPLHF. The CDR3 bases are TGTGCCAGCAGCTTAGTCTCCTGGACAGTGGCTAATTCACCCCTCCACTTT.